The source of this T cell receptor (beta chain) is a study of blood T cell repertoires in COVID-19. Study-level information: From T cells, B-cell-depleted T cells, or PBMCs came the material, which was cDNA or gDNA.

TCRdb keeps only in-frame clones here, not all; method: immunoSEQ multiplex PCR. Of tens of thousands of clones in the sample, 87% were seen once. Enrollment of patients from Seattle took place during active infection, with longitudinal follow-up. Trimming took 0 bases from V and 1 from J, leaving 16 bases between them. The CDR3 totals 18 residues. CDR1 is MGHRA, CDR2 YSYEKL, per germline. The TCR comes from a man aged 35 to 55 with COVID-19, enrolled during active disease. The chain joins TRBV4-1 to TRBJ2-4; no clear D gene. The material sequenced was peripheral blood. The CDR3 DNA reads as TGCGCCAGCAGCCAAGACCCCCCTCTAAGCAGGGCCAAAAACATTCAGTACTTC. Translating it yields CASSQDPPLSRAKNIQYF.